A single sample is the source of the 11 T cell receptor beta chains below, sequenced in a study of T cells in localized non-small cell lung cancer. The repertoire was sequenced with immunoSEQ multiplex PCR; TCRdb's copy has only in-frame clones and lacks some. Of 40,000 to 55,000 clones listed, about 76% are singletons. The specimen was peripheral blood mononuclear cells, collected before any cancer treatment. These receptors originate from a man aged 35 to 69 with stage III lung adenocarcinoma.

The chain employs TRBV5-1 and TRBJ2-3, with TRBD2 matching 7 bases. There are 17 residues in the CDR3. Germline V gene lookup returns CDR1 SGHRS and CDR2 YFSETQ. The V segment lost 0 bases and the J segment 1 base; nucleotides outside the gene matches: 8. The CDR3 here is CASSLAGAGRRTDTQYF. CDR3 in DNA: TGCGCCAGCAGCTTGGCGGGAGCGGGGAGACGCACAGATACGCAGTATTTT.

This clone occurred a few times. The rearrangement joins TRBV5-1 to TRBJ2-3; the D gene is possibly TRBD2 (6 bases). Germline loops: CDR1 SGHRS, CDR2 YFSETQ. This CDR3 comprises 16 residues. V shed 0 bases and J shed 1 base, with 12 bases lying between them. Here the CDR3 reads CASSLVAGPGTDTQYF. The CDR3 DNA follows: TGCGCCAGCAGCTTGGTGGCGGGGCCGGGCACAGATACGCAGTATTTT.

The chain employs TRBV6-1 and TRBJ2-2; TRBD2 is a possible D gene (6 bases). V was cut by 2 bases and J by 4 bases, with 14 bases left in between. Germline-derived CDR1 and CDR2 are MNHNS and SASEGT. The CDR3 has 16 residues. CDR3 coding DNA: TGTGCCAGCAGTGAATGGTTTGGGGACTCCACCGGGGAGCTGTTTTTT. This translates into CASSEWFGDSTGELFF.

This clone was counted once. The chain uses TRBV27 and TRBJ2-5, with 10 bases that match TRBD1. The CDR3 sequence is 14 residues long. In germline, CDR1 is MNHEY, CDR2 SMNVEV (reference sequence). V was pared by 4 bases and J by 7 bases, with 6 bases of the junction left unmatched. The CDR3 region is CASSWDRGYGTQYF. The CDR3 nucleotides read TGTGCCAGCAGTTGGGACAGGGGCTATGGGACCCAGTACTTC.

V gene TRBV14 combines with J gene TRBJ2-5, with a weak D call TRBD1 (6 bases). Trimming removed 3 bases at V and 3 bases at J, with 11 bases between. Germline CDR1 and CDR2: SGHDN and FVKESK. The CDR3 extends over 14 amino acids. CDR3 sequence (DNA): TGTGCCAGCAGCCAGTTACAGGGAGAAGAGACCCAGTACTTC. This sequence encodes CASSQLQGEETQYF.

The chain has TRBV6-6 and TRBJ2-7; TRBD2 aligns across 12 bases. The CDR3 has 14 residues. After removal of 6 bases from V and 5 bases from J, the junction contained 5 bases not matched to a gene. In germline, CDR1 is MNHNY, CDR2 SVGAGI (reference sequence). The CDR3 protein is CASSPSGGVDEQYF. The DNA for the CDR3 is TGTGCCAGCAGCCCTAGCGGGGGGGTTGACGAGCAGTACTTC.

V and J are TRBV5-1 and TRBJ2-7; D remains unclear. The CDR3 has 15 residues. Germline values: CDR1 SGHRS, CDR2 YFSETQ. Deletions cut 1 base from V and 4 bases from J, with 15 bases between. The CDR3 nucleotides read TGCGCCAGCAGCTTGCGGGCAGGAAACGCTTACGAGCAGTACTTC. Its protein product is CASSLRAGNAYEQYF.

The sample holds a few counts of this clone. V usage is TRBV5-6 and J usage is TRBJ1-5; D gene ambiguous. CDR1 and CDR2 (germline): SGHDT, YYEEEE. The CDR3 runs to 14 residues. Trimming removed 5 bases from V and 1 base from J, with 10 bases in between. Here the CDR3 reads CASSTGVSNQPQHF. The CDR3 DNA reads TGTGCCAGCAGTACCGGGGTGAGCAATCAGCCCCAGCATTTT.

The chain combines TRBV29-1 with TRBJ2-3; D not certain. Germline V gene sequence: CDR1 SQVTM, CDR2 ANQGSEA. V lost 8 bases to trimming and J lost 4 bases, with 19 bases between them. The CDR3 has 14 amino acids. CDR3 bases: TGCAGCTTTGTGATATCCTCCTCGGCAGATACGCAGTATTTT. It encodes CSFVISSSADTQYF.

The chain is built from TRBV4-2 and TRBJ2-6; D is unresolved. The V and J ends lost 2 bases and 0 bases respectively, with 14 bases between them. Germline CDR1 is LGHNA and CDR2 is YNFKEQ. This CDR3 spans 18 amino acids. As DNA, the CDR3 is TGTGCCAGCAGCCAAATTAGGGAATCCCACTCTGGGGCCAACGTCCTGACTTTC. Protein: CASSQIRESHSGANVLTF.

The CDR3 region has the DNA TGTGCCAGCAGTGACTCGACGTTAGCGGGGAGTTACAATGAGCAGTTCTTC. Amino acids: CASSDSTLAGSYNEQFF. The rearrangement links TRBV6-4 to TRBJ2-1; TRBD2 matches at 8 bases. This CDR3 has 17 amino acids. The J segment lost 4 bases and the V segment lost 0 bases, leaving 8 bases of the junction unmatched. CDR1 is MRHNA, CDR2 SNTAGT, per germline.